This T cell receptor beta chain is drawn from a study of CD8+CD57+ T cells in acquired aplastic anemia. Study summary: Sorted CD4+ and CD8+ cell DNA averaged roughly 3.2 ug. For CD4+ cells, healthy donors had an average of roughly 11 million reads. Findings and caveats of the study: Common to patients and controls were roughly 30 CD8+ CDR3 sequences.

The CDR3 totals 14 residues. V was trimmed by 2 bases and J by 0 bases, leaving 9 bases between them. The germline V gene has CDR1 SGHNT and CDR2 YYREEE (reference sequence). Using genomic DNA as the template, TCR beta VDJ and CDR3 profiling was carried out. One entry per CDR3 protein results from TCRdb running MiXCR on the reads. The repertoire holds some 190,000 distinct CDR3 sequences, with 45% to 50% as singletons. Regarding this clonotype: Its antigen is not identified.

Material: sorted CD4+, CD8+, or CD8+CD57+ T cells (not recorded which) from PBMCs. The genes are TRBV5-4 and TRBJ2-7; D gene unclear. This TCR derives from a human donor in good health. CDR3 amino acids: CASSFGQDSYEQYF. In DNA, the CDR3 is TGTGCCAGCAGCTTTGGGCAGGACTCCTACGAGCAGTACTTC.